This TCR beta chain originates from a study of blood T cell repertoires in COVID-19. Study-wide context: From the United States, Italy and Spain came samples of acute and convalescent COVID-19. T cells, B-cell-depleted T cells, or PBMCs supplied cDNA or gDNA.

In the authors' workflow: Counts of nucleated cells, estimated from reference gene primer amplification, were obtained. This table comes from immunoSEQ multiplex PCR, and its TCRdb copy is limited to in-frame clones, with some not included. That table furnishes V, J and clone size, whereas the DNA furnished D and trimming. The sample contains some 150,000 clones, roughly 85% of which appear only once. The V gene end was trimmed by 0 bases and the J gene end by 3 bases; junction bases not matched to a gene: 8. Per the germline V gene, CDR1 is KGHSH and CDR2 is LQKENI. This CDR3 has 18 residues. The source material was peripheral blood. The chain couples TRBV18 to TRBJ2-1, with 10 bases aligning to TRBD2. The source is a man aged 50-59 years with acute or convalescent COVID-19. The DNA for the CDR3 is TGTGCCAGCTCACCACCAAATAGCGGGAGGAGGAACTACAATGAGCAGTTCTTC. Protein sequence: CASSPPNSGRRNYNEQFF.